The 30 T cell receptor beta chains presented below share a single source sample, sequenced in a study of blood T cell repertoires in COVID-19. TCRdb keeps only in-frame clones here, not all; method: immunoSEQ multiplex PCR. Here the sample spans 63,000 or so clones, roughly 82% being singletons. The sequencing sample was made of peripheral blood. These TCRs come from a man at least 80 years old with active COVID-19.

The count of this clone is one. Written as DNA, the CDR3 is TGCGCCAGCAGCTTCGGTAATACAGGGGAATTGGAGACCCAGTACTTC. Protein: CASSFGNTGELETQYF. The V and J genes are TRBV5-1 and TRBJ2-5; TRBD1 matches 7 bases. Germline CDR1 and CDR2: SGHRS and YFSETQ. V was pared by 2 bases and J by 5 bases, with 12 bases of the junction left unmatched. CDR3 length: 16 amino acids.

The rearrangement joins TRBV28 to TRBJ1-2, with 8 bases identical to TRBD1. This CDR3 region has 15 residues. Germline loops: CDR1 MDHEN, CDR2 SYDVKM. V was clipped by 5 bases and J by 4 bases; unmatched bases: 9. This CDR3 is CASSRADREGYGYTF. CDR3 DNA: TGTGCCAGCAGTAGGGCGGACAGGGAGGGCTATGGCTACACCTTC.

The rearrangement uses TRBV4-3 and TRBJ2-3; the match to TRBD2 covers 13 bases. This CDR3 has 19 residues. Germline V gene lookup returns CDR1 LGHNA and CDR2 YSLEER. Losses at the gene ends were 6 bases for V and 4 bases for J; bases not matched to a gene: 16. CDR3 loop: CASSPRTSGGPTSSDTQYF. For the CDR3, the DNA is TGCGCCAGCAGTCCTAGGACTAGCGGGGGCCCAACATCGTCAGATACGCAGTATTTT.

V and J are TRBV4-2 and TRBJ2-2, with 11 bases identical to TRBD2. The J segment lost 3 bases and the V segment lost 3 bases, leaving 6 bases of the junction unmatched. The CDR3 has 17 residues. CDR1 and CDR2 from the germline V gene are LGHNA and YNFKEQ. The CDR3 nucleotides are TGTGCCAGCAGCCAGTCAACTAGCGGGGGAGACACCGGGGAGCTGTTTTTT. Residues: CASSQSTSGGDTGELFF.

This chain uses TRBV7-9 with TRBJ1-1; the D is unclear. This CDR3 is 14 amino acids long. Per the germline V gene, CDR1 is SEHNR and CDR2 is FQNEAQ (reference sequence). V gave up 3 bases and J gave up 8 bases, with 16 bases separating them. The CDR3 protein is CASSLHDGVEEAFF. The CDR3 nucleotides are TGTGCCAGCAGCTTGCATGACGGGGTGGAAGAAGCTTTCTTT.

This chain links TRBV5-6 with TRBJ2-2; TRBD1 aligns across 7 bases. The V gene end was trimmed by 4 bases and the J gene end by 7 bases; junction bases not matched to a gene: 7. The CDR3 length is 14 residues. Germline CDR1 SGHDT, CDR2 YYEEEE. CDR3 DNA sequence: TGTGCCAGCAGCCAGGACAGGAGAGTCGGGGAGCTGTTTTTT. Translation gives CASSQDRRVGELFF.

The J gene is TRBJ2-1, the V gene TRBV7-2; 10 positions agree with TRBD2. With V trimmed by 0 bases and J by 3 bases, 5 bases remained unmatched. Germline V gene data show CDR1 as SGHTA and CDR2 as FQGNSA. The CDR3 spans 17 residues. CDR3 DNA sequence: TGTGCCAGCAGCTTAGCTAGCGGGGGGACAAGCTACAATGAGCAGTTCTTC. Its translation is CASSLASGGTSYNEQFF.

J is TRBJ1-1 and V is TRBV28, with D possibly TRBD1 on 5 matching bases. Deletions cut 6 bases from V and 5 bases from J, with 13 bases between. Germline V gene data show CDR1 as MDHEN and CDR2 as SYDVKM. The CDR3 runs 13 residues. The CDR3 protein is CASRFTGGTEAFF. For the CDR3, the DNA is TGTGCCAGCAGATTTACGGGGGGTACTGAAGCTTTCTTT.

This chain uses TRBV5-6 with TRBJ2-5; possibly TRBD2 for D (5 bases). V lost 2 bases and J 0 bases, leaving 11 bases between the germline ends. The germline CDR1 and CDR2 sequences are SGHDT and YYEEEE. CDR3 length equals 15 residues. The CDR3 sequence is CASSLIKDYQETQYF. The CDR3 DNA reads TGTGCCAGCAGCTTAATCAAGGACTACCAAGAGACCCAGTACTTC.

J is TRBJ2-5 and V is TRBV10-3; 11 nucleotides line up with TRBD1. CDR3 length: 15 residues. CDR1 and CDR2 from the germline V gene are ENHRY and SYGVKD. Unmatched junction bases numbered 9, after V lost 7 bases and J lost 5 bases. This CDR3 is CAIKPGQGEGETQYF. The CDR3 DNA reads TGTGCCATCAAGCCGGGACAGGGGGAAGGGGAGACCCAGTACTTC.

The CDR3 region is CASSPFLGHREKLFF. In DNA, the CDR3 is TGTGCCAGCAGCCCGTTTTTGGGACACCGAGAAAAACTGTTTTTT. The chain employs TRBV5-6 and TRBJ1-4; D is possibly TRBD1 (6 bases). Between the trimmed V and J ends, which lost 4 bases and 8 bases, there was a span of 18 bases. Germline assignment: CDR1 SGHDT and CDR2 YYEEEE. The CDR3 loop spans 15 amino acids.

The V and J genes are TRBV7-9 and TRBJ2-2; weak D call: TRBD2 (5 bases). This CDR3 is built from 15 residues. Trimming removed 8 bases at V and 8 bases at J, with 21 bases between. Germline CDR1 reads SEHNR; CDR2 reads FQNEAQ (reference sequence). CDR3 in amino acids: CASPPTGLLFGELFF. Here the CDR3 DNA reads TGTGCCAGCCCCCCCACCGGACTTCTATTTGGGGAGCTGTTTTTT.

Written as DNA, the CDR3 is TGTGCCAGCAGCTTAGAAGCAGGGGGATATAATTCACCCCTCCACTTT. Translation gives CASSLEAGGYNSPLHF. The chain joins TRBV11-2 to TRBJ1-6; 7 nucleotides agree with TRBD1. Losses at the gene ends were 0 bases for V and 4 bases for J; bases not matched to a gene: 3. This CDR3 contains 16 residues. Germline values: CDR1 SGHAT, CDR2 FQNNGV.

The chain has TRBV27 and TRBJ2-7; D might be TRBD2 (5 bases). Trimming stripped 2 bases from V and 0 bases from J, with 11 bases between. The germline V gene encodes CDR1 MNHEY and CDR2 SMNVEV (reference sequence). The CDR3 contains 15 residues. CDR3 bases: TGTGCCAGCAGTTTAGGTATAGCGCACTCCTACGAGCAGTACTTC. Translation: CASSLGIAHSYEQYF.

The DNA of the CDR3 is TGTGCCAGCAGTTTGCGGCTAGCGGGAGTGTTCGAGCAGTACTTC. Its protein is CASSLRLAGVFEQYF. The chain employs TRBV27 and TRBJ2-7, with 10 nucleotides matching TRBD2. Per germline, CDR1 MNHEY and CDR2 SMNVEV (reference sequence). There are 15 residues in the CDR3. V trimming: 3 bases; J trimming: 6 bases; junction bases outside the gene matches: 8.

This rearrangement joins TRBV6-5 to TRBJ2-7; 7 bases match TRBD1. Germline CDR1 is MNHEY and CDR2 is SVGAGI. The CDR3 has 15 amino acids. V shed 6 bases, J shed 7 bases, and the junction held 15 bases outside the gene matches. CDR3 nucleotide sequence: TGTGCCAGCAGCATCGGACAGGCCTTGTTGGGGGAGCAGTACTTC. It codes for CASSIGQALLGEQYF.

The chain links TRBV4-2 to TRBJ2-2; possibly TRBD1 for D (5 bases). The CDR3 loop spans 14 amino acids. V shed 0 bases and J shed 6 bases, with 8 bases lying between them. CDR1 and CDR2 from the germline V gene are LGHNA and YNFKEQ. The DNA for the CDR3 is TGTGCCAGCAGCCAAGACAGGGTCCCCGGGGAGCTGTTTTTT. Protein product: CASSQDRVPGELFF.

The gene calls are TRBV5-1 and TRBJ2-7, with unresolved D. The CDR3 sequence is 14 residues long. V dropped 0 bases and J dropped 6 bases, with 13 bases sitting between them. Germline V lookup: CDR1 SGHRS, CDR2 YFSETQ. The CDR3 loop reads CASSLGRVEIEQYF. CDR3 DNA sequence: TGCGCCAGCAGCTTGGGCCGGGTTGAAATCGAGCAGTACTTC.

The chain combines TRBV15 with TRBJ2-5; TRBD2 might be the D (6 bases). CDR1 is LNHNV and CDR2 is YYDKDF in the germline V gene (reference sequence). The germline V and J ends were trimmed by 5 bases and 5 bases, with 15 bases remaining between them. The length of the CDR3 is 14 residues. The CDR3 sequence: CATSQTRLGETQYF. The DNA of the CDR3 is TGTGCCACCAGCCAGACTAGATTAGGCGAGACCCAGTACTTC.

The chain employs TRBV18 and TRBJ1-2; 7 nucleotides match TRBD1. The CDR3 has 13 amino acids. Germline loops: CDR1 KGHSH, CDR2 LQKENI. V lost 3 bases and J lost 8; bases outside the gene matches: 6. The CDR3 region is CASSPRQGEGYTF. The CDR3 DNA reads TGTGCCAGCTCACCTCGACAGGGTGAGGGCTACACCTTC.

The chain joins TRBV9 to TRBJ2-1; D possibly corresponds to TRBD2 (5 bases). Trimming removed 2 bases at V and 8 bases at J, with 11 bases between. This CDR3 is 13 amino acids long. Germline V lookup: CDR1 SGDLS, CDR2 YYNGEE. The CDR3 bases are TGTGCCAGCAGCGTTGACGGGGTTCATGAGCAGTTCTTC. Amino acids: CASSVDGVHEQFF.

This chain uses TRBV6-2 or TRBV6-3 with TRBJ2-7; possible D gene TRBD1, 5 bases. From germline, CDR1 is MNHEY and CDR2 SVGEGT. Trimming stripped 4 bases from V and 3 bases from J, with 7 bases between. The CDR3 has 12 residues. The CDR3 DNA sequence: TGTGCCAGCAGTTTAGGGGACTACGAGCAGTACTTC. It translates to CASSLGDYEQYF.

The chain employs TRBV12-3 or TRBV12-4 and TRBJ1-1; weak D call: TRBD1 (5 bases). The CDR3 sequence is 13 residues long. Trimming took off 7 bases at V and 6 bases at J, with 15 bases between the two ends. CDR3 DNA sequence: TGTGCCAGCAAACTGGGCGGGGGGGCTGAAGCTTTCTTT. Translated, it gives CASKLGGGAEAFF.

CDR3 residues: CASRLTEISGNTIYF. In nucleotides, the CDR3 is TGTGCCAGCAGGCTGACAGAGATCTCTGGAAACACCATATATTTT. The chain couples TRBV2 to TRBJ1-3, with D perhaps matching TRBD1 (5 bases). The CDR3 has 15 amino acids. Trimming shortened V by 6 bases and J by 0 bases, and 12 bases separated the two germline ends. The germline gives CDR1 SNHLY, CDR2 FYNNEI.

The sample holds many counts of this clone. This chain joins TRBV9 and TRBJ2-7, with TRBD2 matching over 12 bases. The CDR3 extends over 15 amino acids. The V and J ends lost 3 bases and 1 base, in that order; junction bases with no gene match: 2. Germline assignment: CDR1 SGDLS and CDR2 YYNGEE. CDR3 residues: CASSDGTSGSYEQYF. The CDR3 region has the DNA TGTGCCAGCAGCGACGGGACTAGCGGGTCCTACGAGCAGTACTTC.

Here the CDR3 reads CAPSTRQGGGGTQYF. CDR3 DNA sequence: TGTGCCCCCAGCACCCGACAGGGGGGGGGTGGGACCCAGTACTTC. The V and J genes are TRBV9 and TRBJ2-5; TRBD1 matches 9 bases. V trimming: 10 bases; J trimming: 7 bases; junction bases outside the gene matches: 17. Per germline, CDR1 SGDLS and CDR2 YYNGEE. This CDR3 spans 15 amino acids. The full variable domain, in which reference TRBV9 and TRBJ2-5 provide the parts outside the CDR3, is DSGVTQTPKHLITATGQRVTLRCSPRSGDLSVYWYQQSLDQGLQFLIQYYNGEERAKGNILERFSAQQFPDLHSELNLSSLELGDSALYFCAPSTRQGGGGTQYFGPGTRLLVL.

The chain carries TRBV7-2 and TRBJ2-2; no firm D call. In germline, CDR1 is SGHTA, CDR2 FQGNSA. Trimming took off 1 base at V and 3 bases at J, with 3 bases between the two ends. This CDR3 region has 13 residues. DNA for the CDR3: TGTGCCAGCAGCTTAGGCGACACCGGGGAGCTGTTTTTT. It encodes CASSLGDTGELFF.

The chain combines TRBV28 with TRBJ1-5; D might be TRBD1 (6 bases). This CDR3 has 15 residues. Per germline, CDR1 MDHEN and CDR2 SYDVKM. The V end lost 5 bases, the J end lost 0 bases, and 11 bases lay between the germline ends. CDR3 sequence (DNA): TGTGCCAGCAGTCCTACAGGGTATAGCAATCAGCCCCAGCATTTT. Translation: CASSPTGYSNQPQHF.

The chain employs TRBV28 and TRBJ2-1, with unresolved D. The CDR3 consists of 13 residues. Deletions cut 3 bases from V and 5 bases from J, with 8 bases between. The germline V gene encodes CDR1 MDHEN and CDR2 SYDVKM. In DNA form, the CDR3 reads TGTGCCAGCAGTTTCTCAACTAACAATGAGCAGTTCTTC. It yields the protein CASSFSTNNEQFF.

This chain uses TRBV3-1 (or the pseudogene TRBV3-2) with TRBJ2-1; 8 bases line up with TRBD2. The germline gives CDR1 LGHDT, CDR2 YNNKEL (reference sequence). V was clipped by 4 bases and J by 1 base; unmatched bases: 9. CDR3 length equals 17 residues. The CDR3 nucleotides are TGTGCCAGCAGCCGAGGTTGGGGCGGGGGGTCCTACAATGAGCAGTTCTTC. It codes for CASSRGWGGGSYNEQFF.